The 20 T cell receptor beta chains given below trace back to one sample, sequenced in a study of T cells expressing NK-cell markers. Following a re-call of the 5' RACE reads, TCRdb has one entry per CDR3 protein and lacks DNA. This listing includes about 260,000 distinct CDR3 sequences. The sample comprised blood T cells: a sorted CD56 or NKG2C T cell subset, CD4+ or CD8+ T cells, or bulk PBMC T cells (not recorded which). All receptors derive from a woman between 18 and 70 years old in good health.

V is TRBV7-9 and J is TRBJ2-1. From germline, CDR1 is SEHNR and CDR2 FQNEAQ (reference sequence). CDR3 length: 11 residues. This CDR3 reads CASSLEDEQFF.

This chain links TRBV7-9 with TRBJ2-7; TCRdb calls TRBD1, which cannot be checked without DNA. Germline V gene lookup returns CDR1 SEHNR and CDR2 FQNEAQ (reference sequence). This CDR3 spans 13 amino acids. CDR3 sequence: CASSRLLQGEQYF.

The chain has TRBV3-1 and TRBJ1-1; the D call from TCRdb, TRBD1, cannot be confirmed without DNA. The CDR3 totals 11 residues. The germline V gene has CDR1 LGHDT and CDR2 YNNKEL (reference sequence). This CDR3 reads CASNNRGEAFF.

The V gene is TRBV12-3 or TRBV12-4, the J gene TRBJ2-6; the D call from TCRdb, TRBD1, cannot be confirmed without DNA. The CDR3 loop spans 16 amino acids. This chain's CDR3 is CASSYLWTSGANVLTF.

CDR3 loop: CSVGTGDTGELFF. The J gene is TRBJ2-2, the V gene TRBV20-1; TCRdb's assignment of TRBD1 cannot be checked, as there is no DNA. This CDR3 is built from 13 residues. The germline gives CDR1 DFQATT, CDR2 SNEGSKA (reference sequence).

V and J are TRBV20-1 and TRBJ2-5; the D gene TCRdb calls, TRBD1, cannot be checked with no DNA. The CDR3 extends over 14 amino acids. Germline loops: CDR1 DFQATT, CDR2 SNEGSKA (reference sequence). The CDR3 here is CSAGRGTLQETQYF.

The chain joins TRBV7-3 to TRBJ2-1. This CDR3 is built from 12 residues. CDR1 and CDR2 from the germline V gene are SGHTA and FQGTGA. CDR3 sequence reads: CASSFGPNEQFF.

The CDR3 is CSVLGSSSAFF. J is TRBJ1-1 and V is TRBV29-1. The length of the CDR3 is 11 residues. Germline V CDR1 and CDR2: SQVTM, ANQGSEA.

The CDR3: CASSQVKEVTAGLTDTQYF. The chain employs TRBV4-1 and TRBJ2-3; TCRdb proposes TRBD1, but this gene call is untestable without DNA. The germline V gene has CDR1 MGHRA and CDR2 YSYEKL. The CDR3 covers 19 residues.

The V and J genes are TRBV4-2 and TRBJ1-4; TCRdb names TRBD1, which stays unverified in the absence of DNA. CDR1 LGHNA and CDR2 YNFKEQ come from the germline V gene. This CDR3 comprises 16 residues. The CDR3 protein is CASSQEQDRVNEKLFF.

The chain recombines TRBV7-2 with TRBJ2-7. Germline assignment: CDR1 SGHTA and CDR2 FQGNSA. This CDR3 has 13 amino acids. The CDR3 region is CASRQQQTFEEYF.

The CDR3 loop is CASSLWQMNSPLHF. This chain uses TRBV19 with TRBJ1-6; TCRdb designates TRBD1, a call that cannot be tested without DNA. Per germline, CDR1 LNHDA and CDR2 SQIVND (reference sequence). The CDR3 covers 14 residues. The full variable domain, in which reference TRBV19 and TRBJ1-6 provide the parts outside the CDR3, is DGGITQSPKYLFRKEGQNVTLSCEQNLNHDAMYWYRQDPGQGLRLIYYSQIVNDFQKGDIAEGYSVSREKKESFPLTVTSAQKNPTAFYLCASSLWQMNSPLHFGNGTRLTVT.

This CDR3 reads CASSPRLVALPYEQYF. The V gene is TRBV12-3 or TRBV12-4, the J gene TRBJ2-7; checking the TCRdb D call of TRBD2 is not possible without DNA. CDR3 length: 16 residues.

This chain joins TRBV12-3 or TRBV12-4 and TRBJ2-3. The CDR3 extends over 14 amino acids. Here the CDR3 reads CASSPSGRTDTQYF.

V and J are TRBV5-4 and TRBJ2-1; TCRdb selects TRBD2, and the lack of DNA leaves this call unchecked. CDR3 size: 16 residues. The germline V gene encodes CDR1 SGHNT and CDR2 YYREEE (reference sequence). The CDR3 protein is CASTVSGVRSYNEQFF. The whole variable domain, filled in from reference TRBV5-4 and TRBJ2-1, reads ETGVTQSPTHLIKTRGQQVTLRCSSQSGHNTVSWYQQALGQGPQFIFQYYREEENGRGNFPPRFSGLQFPNYSSELNVNALELDDSALYLCASTVSGVRSYNEQFFGPGTRLTVL.

V is TRBV29-1 and J is TRBJ2-5; TCRdb picks TRBD1, but there is no DNA to check that call. Germline V gene data show CDR1 as SQVTM and CDR2 as ANQGSEA. CDR3 length: 12 amino acids. This CDR3 reads CSVDLGLETQYF. Full variable domain (remainder filled in from reference TRBV29-1 and TRBJ2-5): SAVISQKPSRDICQRGTSLTIQCQVDSQVTMMFWYRQQPGQSLTLIATANQGSEATYESGFVIDKFPISRPNLTFSTLTVSNMSPEDSSIYLCSVDLGLETQYFGPGTRLLVL.

The V call is TRBV20-1, the J call TRBJ2-5; the D call of TRBD1 rests on TCRdb alone, since no DNA is present to check it. CDR3 length: 13 residues. CDR1 is DFQATT and CDR2 is SNEGSKA in the germline V gene (reference sequence). CDR3 amino acids: CSAPDRVIETQYF.

The V gene is TRBV7-2, the J gene TRBJ2-3; TCRdb indicates TRBD1, and absent DNA this call remains unverified. The CDR3 runs 14 residues. Germline CDR1 is SGHTA and CDR2 is FQGNSA. CDR3 residues: CASSLAGGSDTQYF.

The rearrangement links TRBV30 to TRBJ2-3; checking the TCRdb D call of TRBD1 is not possible without DNA. The CDR3 length is 14 residues. CDR1 is GTSNPN, CDR2 SVGIG, per germline (reference sequence). This CDR3 reads CAWSRGPSTDTQYF.

The chain is built from TRBV15 and TRBJ1-2; TCRdb's assignment of TRBD1 cannot be checked, as there is no DNA. Germline values: CDR1 LNHNV, CDR2 YYDKDF (reference sequence). This CDR3 spans 13 amino acids. The CDR3 here is CATSRGRGYGYTF.